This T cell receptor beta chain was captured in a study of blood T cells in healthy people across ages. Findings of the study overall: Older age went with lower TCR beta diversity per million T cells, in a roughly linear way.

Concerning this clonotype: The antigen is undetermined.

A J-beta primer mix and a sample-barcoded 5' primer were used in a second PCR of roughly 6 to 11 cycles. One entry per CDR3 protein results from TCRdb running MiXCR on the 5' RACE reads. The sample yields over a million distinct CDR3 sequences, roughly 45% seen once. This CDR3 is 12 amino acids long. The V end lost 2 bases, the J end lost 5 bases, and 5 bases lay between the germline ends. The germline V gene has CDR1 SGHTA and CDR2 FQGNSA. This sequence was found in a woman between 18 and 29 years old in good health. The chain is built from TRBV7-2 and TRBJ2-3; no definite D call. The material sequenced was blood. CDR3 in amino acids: CASSLPRDTQYF. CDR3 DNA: TGTGCCAGCAGCTTACCTAGAGATACGCAGTATTTT. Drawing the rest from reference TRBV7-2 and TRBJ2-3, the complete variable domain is GAGVSQSPSNKVTEKGKDVELRCDPISGHTALYWYRQSLGQGLEFLIYFQGNSAPDKSGLPSDRFSAERTGGSVSTLTIQRTQQEDSAVYLCASSLPRDTQYFGPGTRLTVL.